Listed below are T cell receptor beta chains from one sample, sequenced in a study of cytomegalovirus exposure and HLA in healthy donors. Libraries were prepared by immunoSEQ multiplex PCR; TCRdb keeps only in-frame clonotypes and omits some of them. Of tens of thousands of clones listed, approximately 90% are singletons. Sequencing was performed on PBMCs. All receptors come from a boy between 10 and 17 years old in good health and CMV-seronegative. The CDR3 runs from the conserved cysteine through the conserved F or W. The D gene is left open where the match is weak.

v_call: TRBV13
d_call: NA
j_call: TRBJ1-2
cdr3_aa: CASSPQGSAAGYTF

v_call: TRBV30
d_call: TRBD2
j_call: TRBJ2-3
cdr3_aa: CAWTSGGAATQYF

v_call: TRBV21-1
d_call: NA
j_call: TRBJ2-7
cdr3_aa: CASSTPRQATVGYEQYF

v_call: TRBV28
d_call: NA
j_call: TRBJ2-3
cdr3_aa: CASSPLGGVVPSTDTQYF

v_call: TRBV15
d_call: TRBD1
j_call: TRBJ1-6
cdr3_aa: CATSRDQTGGNNSPLHF

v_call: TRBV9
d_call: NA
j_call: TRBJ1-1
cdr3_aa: CASSGREVLNTEAFF

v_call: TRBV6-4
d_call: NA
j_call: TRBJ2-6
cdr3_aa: CASSDSSSGSGANVLTF

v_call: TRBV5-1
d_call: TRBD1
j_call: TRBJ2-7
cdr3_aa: CASSSSGQGAYEQYF

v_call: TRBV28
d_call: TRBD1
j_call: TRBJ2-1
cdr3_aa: CASSSGQGANEQFF

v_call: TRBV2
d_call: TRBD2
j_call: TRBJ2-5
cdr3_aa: CASSPGGAGGQETQYF

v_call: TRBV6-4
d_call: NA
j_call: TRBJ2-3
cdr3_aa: CASSDSRDTDTQYF

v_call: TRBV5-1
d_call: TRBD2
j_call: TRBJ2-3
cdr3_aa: CASWSGGVVGTDTQYF

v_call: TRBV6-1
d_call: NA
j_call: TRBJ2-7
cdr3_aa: CASSEGGAGNEQYF

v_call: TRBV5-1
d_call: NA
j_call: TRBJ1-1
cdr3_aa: CASSFGGALNDEAFF

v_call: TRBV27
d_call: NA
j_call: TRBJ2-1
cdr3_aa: CASSEDSYNEQFF

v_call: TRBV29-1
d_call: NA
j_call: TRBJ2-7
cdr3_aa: CSVRTDSYEQYF

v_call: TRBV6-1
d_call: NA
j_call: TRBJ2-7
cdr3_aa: CASSAPAMSSYEQYF

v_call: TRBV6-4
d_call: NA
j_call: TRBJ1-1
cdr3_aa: CASSTPGGVAFF

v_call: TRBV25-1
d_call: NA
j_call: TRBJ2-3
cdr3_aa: CASSEWELTSTDTQYF

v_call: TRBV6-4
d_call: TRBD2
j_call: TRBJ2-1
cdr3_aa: CASSESKGTSRNEQFF

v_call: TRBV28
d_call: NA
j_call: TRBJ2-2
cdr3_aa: CASTFTGELFF

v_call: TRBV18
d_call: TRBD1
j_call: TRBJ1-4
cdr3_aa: CASSLNRGPNEKLFF

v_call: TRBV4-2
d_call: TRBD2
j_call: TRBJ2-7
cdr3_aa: CASSQRGLAAGEQYF

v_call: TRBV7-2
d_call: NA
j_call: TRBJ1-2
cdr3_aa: CASSLALAGGYTF

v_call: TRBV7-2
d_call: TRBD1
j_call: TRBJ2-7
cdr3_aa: CASSLVGGFRDEQYF

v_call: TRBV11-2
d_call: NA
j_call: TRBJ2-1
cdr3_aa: CASSARGAEYNEQFF

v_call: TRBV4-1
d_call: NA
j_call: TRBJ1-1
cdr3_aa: CASSQDPDREAFF

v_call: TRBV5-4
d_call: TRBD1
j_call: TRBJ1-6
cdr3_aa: CASSLATGGSYNSPLHF

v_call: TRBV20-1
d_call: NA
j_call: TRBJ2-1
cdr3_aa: CSAGAYNEQFF

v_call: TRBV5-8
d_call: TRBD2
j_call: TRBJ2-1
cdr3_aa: CARRAGSSYNEQFF

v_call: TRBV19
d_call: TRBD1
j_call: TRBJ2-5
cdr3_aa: CASSRMGTGFQETQYF

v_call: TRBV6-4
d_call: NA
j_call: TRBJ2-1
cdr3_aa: CASSDVGGGTYNEQFF

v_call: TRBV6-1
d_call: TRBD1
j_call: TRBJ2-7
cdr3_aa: CASSPMTGKVYEQYF

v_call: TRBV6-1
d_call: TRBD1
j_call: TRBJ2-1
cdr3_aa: CASSEDDGTGSNEQFF

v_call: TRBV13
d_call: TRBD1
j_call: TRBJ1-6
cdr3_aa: CASSSGQGASRSYNSPLHF

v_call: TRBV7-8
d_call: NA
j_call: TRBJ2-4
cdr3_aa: CASSLVLGGNIQYF

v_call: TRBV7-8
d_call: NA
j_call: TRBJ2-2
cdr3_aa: CASSLVTGWNTGELFF

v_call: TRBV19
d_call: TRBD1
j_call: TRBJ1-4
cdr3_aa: CASSTARQGPLHLFF

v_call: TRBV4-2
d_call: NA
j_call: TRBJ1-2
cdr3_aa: CASSQTAGIVYGYTF

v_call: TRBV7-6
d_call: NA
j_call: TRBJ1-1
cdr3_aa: CASSLAVGRGTEAFF

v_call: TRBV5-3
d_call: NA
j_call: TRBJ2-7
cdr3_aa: CATPRDFCSYEQYF

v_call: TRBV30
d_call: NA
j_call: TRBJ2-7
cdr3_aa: CAWSRDKAYEQYF